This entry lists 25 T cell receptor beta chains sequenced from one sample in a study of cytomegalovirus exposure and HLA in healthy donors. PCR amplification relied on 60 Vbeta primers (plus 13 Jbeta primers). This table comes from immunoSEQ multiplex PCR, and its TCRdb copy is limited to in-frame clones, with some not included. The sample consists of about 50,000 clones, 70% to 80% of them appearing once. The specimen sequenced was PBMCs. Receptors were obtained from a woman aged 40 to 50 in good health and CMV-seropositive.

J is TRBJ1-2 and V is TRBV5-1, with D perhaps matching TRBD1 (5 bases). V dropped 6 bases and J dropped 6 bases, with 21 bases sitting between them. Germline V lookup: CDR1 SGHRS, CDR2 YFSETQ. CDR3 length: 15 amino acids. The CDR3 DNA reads TGCGCCAGCACCCAGGCAATAGGGAAGGGGAATGGCTACACCTTC. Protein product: CASTQAIGKGNGYTF.

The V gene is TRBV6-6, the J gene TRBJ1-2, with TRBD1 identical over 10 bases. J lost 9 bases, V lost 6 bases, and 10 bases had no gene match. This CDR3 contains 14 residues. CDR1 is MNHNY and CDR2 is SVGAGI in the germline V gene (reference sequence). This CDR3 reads CASRPTGGGYSYTF. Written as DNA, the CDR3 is TGTGCCAGCAGGCCGACAGGGGGCGGGTATAGCTACACCTTC.

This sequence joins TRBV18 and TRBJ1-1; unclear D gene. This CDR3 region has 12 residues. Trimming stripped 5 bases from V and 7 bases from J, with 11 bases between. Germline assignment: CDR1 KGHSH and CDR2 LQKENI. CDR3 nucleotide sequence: TGTGCCAGCTCAGCCACGGAGGGTGAAGCTTTCTTT. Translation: CASSATEGEAFF.

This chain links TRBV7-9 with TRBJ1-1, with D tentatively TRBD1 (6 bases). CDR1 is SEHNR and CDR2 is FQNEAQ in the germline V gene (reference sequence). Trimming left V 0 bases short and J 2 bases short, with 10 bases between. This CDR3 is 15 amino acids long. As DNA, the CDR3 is TGTGCCAGCAGCTTAGCAGGGGGGGGAAACACTGAAGCTTTCTTT. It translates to CASSLAGGGNTEAFF.

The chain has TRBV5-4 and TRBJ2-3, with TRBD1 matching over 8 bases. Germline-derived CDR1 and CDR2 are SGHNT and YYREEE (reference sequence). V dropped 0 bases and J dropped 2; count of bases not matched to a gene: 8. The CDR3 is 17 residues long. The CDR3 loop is CASSLGRTGRNTDTQYF. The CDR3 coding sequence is TGTGCCAGCAGCTTGGGGAGGACAGGGAGAAACACAGATACGCAGTATTTT.

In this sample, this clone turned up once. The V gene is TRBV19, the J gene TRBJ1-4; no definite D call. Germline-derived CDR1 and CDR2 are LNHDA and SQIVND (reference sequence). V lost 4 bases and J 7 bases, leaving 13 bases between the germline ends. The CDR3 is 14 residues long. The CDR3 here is CASSTAGRPEKLFF. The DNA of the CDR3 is TGTGCCAGTAGTACGGCGGGCAGGCCTGAAAAACTGTTTTTT.

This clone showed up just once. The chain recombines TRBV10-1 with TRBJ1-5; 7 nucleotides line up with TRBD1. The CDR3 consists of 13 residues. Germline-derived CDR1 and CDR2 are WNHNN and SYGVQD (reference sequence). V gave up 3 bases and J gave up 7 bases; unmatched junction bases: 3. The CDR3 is CASSDRGEQPQHF. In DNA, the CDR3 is TGCGCCAGCAGTGACAGGGGGGAGCAGCCCCAGCATTTT.

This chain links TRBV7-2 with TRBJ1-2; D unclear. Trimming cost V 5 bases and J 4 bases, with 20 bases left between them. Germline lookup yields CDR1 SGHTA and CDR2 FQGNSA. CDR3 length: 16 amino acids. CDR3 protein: CASSPNGPVRGYGYTF. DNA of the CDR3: TGTGCCAGCAGCCCTAACGGACCTGTCCGGGGCTATGGCTACACCTTC.

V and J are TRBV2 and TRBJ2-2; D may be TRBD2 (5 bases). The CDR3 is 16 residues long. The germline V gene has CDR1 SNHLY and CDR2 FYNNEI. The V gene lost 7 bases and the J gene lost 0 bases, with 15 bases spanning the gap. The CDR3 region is CASNLPSGSNTGELFF. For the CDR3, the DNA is TGTGCCAGCAATCTCCCCAGCGGTTCGAACACCGGGGAGCTGTTTTTT.

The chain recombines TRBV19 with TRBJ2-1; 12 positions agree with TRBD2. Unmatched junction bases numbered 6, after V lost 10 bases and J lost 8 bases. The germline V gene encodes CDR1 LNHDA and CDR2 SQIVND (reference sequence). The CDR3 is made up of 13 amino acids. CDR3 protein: CATRLAGAHEQFF. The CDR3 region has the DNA TGTGCCACCAGACTAGCGGGGGCCCATGAGCAGTTCTTC. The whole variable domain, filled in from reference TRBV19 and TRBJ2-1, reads DGGITQSPKYLFRKEGQNVTLSCEQNLNHDAMYWYRQDPGQGLRLIYYSQIVNDFQKGDIAEGYSVSREKKESFPLTVTSAQKNPTAFYLCATRLAGAHEQFFGPGTRLTVL.

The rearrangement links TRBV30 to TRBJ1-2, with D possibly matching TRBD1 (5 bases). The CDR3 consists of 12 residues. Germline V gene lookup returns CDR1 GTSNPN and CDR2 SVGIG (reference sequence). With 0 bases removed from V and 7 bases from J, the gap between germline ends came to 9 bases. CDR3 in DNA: TGTGCCTGGAGTGTCGGGGGTCTTGGCTACACCTTC. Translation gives CAWSVGGLGYTF.

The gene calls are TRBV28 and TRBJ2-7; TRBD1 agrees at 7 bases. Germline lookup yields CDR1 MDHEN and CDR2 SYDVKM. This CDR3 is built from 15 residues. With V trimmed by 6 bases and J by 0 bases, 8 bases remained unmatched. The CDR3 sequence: CASRAAGTVSYEQYF. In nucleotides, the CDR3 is TGTGCCAGCAGGGCCGCCGGGACAGTCTCCTACGAGCAGTACTTC. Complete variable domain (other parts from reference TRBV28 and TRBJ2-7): DVKVTQSSRYLVKRTGEKVFLECVQDMDHENMFWYRQDPGLGLRLIYFSYDVKMKEKGDIPEGYSVSREKKERFSLILESASTNQTSMYLCASRAAGTVSYEQYFGPGTRLTVT.

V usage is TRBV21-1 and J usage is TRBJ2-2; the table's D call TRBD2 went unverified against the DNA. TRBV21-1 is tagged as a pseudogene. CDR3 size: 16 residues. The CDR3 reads CASSKNPGIYTGELFF. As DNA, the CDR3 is TGTGCCAGCAGCAAAAACCCCGGGATTTACACCGGGGAGCTGTTTTTT.

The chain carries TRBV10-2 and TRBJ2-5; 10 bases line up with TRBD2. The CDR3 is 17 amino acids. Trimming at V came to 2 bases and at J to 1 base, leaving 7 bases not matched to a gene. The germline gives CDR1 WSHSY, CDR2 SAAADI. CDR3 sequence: CASSEQASGGPQETQYF. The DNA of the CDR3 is TGCGCCAGCAGTGAGCAGGCTAGCGGGGGCCCCCAAGAGACCCAGTACTTC.

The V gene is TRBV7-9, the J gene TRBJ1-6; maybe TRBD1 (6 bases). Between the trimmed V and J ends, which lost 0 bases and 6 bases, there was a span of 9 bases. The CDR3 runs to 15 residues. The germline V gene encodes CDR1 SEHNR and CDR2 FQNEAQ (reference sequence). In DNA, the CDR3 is TGTGCCAGCAGCTTAGCGCAGGGGCTTAATTCACCCCTCCACTTT. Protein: CASSLAQGLNSPLHF.

The CDR3 sequence is CATSILGGTEAFF. CDR3 nucleotides: TGTGCCACCAGCATCCTAGGGGGCACTGAAGCTTTCTTT. The rearrangement joins TRBV15 to TRBJ1-1; D might be TRBD1 (6 bases). The CDR3 runs to 13 residues. The V and J ends lost 4 bases and 4 bases respectively, with 10 bases between them. Germline CDR1 reads LNHNV; CDR2 reads YYDKDF (reference sequence).

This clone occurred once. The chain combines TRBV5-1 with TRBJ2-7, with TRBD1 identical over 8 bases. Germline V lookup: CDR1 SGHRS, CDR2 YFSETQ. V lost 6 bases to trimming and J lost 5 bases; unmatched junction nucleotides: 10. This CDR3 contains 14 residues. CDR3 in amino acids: CASTSGQGPHEQYF. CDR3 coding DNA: TGCGCCAGCACCTCCGGACAGGGCCCCCACGAGCAGTACTTC. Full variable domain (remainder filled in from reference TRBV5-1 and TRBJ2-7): KAGVTQTPRYLIKTRGQQVTLSCSPISGHRSVSWYQQTPGQGLQFLFEYFSETQRNKGNFPGRFSGRQFSNSRSEMNVSTLELGDSALYLCASTSGQGPHEQYFGPGTRLTVT.

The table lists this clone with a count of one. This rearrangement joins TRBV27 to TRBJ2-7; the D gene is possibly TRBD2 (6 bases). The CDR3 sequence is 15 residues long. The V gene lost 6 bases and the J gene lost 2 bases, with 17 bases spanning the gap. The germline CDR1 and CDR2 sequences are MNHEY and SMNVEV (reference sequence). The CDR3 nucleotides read TGTGCCAGCAGGACTCAGGCCGGAGGGGCCTACGAGCAGTACTTC. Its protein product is CASRTQAGGAYEQYF.

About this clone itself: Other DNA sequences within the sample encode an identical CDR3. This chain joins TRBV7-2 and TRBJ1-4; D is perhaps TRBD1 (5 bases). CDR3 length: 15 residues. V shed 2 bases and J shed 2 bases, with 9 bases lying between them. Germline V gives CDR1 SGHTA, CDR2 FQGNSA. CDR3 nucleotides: TGTGCCAGCAGCTTAACTGGGGCCACTAATGAAAAACTGTTTTTT. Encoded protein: CASSLTGATNEKLFF.

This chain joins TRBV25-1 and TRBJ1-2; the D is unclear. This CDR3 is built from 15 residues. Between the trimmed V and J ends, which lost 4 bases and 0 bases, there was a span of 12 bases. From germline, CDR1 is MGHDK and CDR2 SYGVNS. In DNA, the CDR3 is TGTGCCAGCAGTGGAGGCGGCCTGGCTAACTATGGCTACACCTTC. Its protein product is CASSGGGLANYGYTF.

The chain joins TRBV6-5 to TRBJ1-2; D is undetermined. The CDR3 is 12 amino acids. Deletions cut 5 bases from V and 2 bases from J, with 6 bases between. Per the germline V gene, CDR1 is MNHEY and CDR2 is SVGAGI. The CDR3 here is CASSEQNYGYTF. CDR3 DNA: TGTGCCAGCAGTGAACAGAACTATGGCTACACCTTC.

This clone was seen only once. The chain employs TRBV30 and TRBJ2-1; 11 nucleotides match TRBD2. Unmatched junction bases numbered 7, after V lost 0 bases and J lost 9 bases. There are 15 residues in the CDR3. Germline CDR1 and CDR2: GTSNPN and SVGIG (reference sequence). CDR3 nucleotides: TGTGCCTGGAGTGTTGGTAGCGGGGGGGCCGCTGAGCAGTTCTTC. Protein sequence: CAWSVGSGGAAEQFF.

DNA of the CDR3: TGCAGCGTTGAGGAATTAGGGACAGGGGGTCACAATGAGCAGTTCTTC. Encoded protein: CSVEELGTGGHNEQFF. The gene calls are TRBV29-1 and TRBJ2-1; 11 bases fit TRBD1. With V trimmed by 3 bases and J by 5 bases, 9 bases remained unmatched. The germline CDR1 and CDR2 sequences are SQVTM and ANQGSEA. The CDR3 loop spans 16 amino acids.

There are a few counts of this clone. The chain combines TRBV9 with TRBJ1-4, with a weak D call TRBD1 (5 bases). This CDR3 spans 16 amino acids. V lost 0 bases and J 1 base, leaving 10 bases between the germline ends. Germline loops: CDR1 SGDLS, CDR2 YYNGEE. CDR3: CASSVDQGRTNEKLFF. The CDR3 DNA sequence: TGTGCCAGCAGCGTAGATCAGGGCAGAACTAATGAAAAACTGTTTTTT.

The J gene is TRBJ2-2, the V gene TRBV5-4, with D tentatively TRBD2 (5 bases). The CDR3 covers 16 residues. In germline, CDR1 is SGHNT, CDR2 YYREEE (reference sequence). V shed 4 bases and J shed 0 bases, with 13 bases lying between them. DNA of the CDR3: TGTGCCAGCAGCGATTATACTAGGGCGAACACCGGGGAGCTGTTTTTT. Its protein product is CASSDYTRANTGELFF.